Described below is a single T cell receptor beta chain sequence and its context. The data were obtained in a study of T cells in localized non-small cell lung cancer. Some clones are missing from TCRdb's copy, which holds only in-frame ones; the method was immunoSEQ multiplex PCR. This sample yields about 24,000 clones, of which about 88% are seen a single time; approximately 30% belongs to the top ten. The CDR3 contains 14 residues. V dropped 1 base and J dropped 5; count of bases not matched to a gene: 5. Germline CDR1 SGHNT, CDR2 YYREEE (reference sequence). The sequence came from a male donor older than 55 with stage I squamous cell lung carcinoma. The chain has TRBV5-4 and TRBJ2-5; 7 nucleotides align to TRBD1. The sequencing used peripheral blood, collected before any cancer treatment. CDR3 DNA sequence: TGTGCCAGCAGCTTGAGACAGGGAAGCGAGACCCAGTACTTC. Translation: CASSLRQGSETQYF.